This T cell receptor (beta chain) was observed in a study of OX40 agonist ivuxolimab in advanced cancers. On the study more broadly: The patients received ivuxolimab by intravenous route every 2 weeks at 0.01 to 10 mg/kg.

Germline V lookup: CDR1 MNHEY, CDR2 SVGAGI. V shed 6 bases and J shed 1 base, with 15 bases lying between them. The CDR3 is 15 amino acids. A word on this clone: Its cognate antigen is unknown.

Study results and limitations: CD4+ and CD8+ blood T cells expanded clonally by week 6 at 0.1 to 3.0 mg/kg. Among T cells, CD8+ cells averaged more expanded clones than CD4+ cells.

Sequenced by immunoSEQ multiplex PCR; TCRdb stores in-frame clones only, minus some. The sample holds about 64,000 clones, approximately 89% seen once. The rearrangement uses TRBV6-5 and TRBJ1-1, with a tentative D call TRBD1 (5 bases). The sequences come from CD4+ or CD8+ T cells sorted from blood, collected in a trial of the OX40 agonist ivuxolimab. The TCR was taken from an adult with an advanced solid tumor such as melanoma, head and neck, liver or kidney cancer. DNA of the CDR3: TGTGCCAGCAGCAGCCCGGGACGTAGGAACACTGAAGCTTTCTTT. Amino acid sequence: CASSSPGRRNTEAFF.